This T cell receptor beta chain was identified during a study of identical twins. Findings of the study overall: Within beta out-of-frame sequences, the excess sharing observed between twins was weaker. Models underestimated TCR alpha sharing (out-of-frame) in monozygotic twins. Abundant beta clonotypes from cord blood bore fewer insertions; memory repertoires lacked this pattern.

A remark on this clonotype: Its antigen is not identified.

After removal of 5 bases from V and 8 bases from J, the junction contained 13 bases not matched to a gene. The length of the CDR3 is 16 residues. The germline V gene encodes CDR1 SGHNT and CDR2 YENEEA. Each CDR3 protein gets one entry after TCRdb re-called the 5' RACE reads with MiXCR. The sample holds 570,000 or so distinct CDR3 sequences, approximately 10% seen once. This same sample was also taken into another study, of yellow fever vaccine responses in identical twins.

This TCR was recovered from a woman in her late teens or twenties in good health. Sample: PBMCs. The chain joins TRBV11-3 to TRBJ2-1; 9 bases map to TRBD2. CDR3 loop: CASSPSPLAGYHEQFF. CDR3 nucleotide sequence: TGTGCCAGCAGCCCCTCCCCACTAGCGGGCTATCATGAGCAGTTCTTC.